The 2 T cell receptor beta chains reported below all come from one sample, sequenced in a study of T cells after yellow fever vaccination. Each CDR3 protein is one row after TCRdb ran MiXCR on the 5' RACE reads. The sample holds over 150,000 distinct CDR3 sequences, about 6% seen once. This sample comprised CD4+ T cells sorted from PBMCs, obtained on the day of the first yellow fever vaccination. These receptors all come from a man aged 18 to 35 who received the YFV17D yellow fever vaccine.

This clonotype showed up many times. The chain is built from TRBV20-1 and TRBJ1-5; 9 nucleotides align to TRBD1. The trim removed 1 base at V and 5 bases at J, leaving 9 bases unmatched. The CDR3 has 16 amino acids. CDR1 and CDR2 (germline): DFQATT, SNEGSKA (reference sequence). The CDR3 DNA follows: TGCAGTGCTAGAGGGTCCGGGACAGGGAGGGATCAGCCCCAGCATTTT. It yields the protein CSARGSGTGRDQPQHF.

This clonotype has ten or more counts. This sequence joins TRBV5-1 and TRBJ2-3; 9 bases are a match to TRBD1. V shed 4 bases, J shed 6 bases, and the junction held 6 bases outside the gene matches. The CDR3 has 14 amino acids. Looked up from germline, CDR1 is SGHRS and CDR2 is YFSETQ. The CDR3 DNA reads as TGCGCCAGCAGCAAGGACAGGGGTGACGATACGCAGTATTTT. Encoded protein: CASSKDRGDDTQYF.